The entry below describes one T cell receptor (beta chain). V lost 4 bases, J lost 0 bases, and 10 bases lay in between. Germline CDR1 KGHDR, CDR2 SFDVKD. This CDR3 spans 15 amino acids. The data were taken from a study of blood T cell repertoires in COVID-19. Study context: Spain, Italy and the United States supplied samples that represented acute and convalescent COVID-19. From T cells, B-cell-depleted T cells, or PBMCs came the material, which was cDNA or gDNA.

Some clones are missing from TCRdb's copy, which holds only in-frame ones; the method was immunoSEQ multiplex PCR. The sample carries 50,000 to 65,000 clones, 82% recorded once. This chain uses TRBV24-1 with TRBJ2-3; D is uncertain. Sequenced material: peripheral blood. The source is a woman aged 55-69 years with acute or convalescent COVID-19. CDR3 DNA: TGTGCCACCAGTGAGGCAGGTACTAGCACAGATACGCAGTATTTT. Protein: CATSEAGTSTDTQYF.